These 28 T cell receptor beta chains were sequenced from one sample in a study of breast tumors, draining lymph nodes, adjacent tissues. MiXCR was run by TCRdb on the multiplex PCR reads, yielding one entry per CDR3 protein. There are some 120,000 distinct CDR3 sequences in the sample; 20% occur only once, and approximately 3.5% lies in the top ten. Axillary draining lymph nodes of breast cancer patients supplied the node samples. Input material: axillary lymph node tissue. The receptor set was obtained from a female donor with breast cancer. Some clones in this sample may be carry-over from other donors' samples.

This clonotype was detected ten times or more. The chain has TRBV19 and TRBJ2-2; D unresolved. Trimming took 2 bases from V and 0 from J, leaving 13 bases between them. Germline V gene sequence: CDR1 LNHDA, CDR2 SQIVND (reference sequence). This CDR3 spans 17 amino acids. The CDR3 loop is CASSITARPTNTGELFF. CDR3 in DNA: TGTGCCAGTAGTATAACGGCGAGGCCGACGAACACCGGGGAGCTGTTTTTT. The full variable domain, with the rest looked up from reference TRBV19 and TRBJ2-2, is DGGITQSPKYLFRKEGQNVTLSCEQNLNHDAMYWYRQDPGQGLRLIYYSQIVNDFQKGDIAEGYSVSREKKESFPLTVTSAQKNPTAFYLCASSITARPTNTGELFFGEGSRLTVL.

V is TRBV27 and J is TRBJ2-7; 8 nucleotides agree with TRBD2. Germline V gene data show CDR1 as MNHEY and CDR2 as SMNVEV (reference sequence). This CDR3 has 16 amino acids. V lost 8 bases to trimming and J lost 2 bases; unmatched junction nucleotides: 14. The CDR3 nucleotides read TGTGCCAGCTTACCTTCCGGGGGGGCGGGTACCTACGAGCAGTACTTC. Protein sequence: CASLPSGGAGTYEQYF.

Worth noting for this clonotype: A much bigger clone sits one base away, suggesting this may be a read error. The rearrangement uses TRBV7-9 and TRBJ2-1; D is possibly TRBD1 or TRBD2 (5 bases each). Deletions cut 3 bases from V and 0 bases from J, with 12 bases between. This CDR3 comprises 16 residues. The germline CDR1 and CDR2 sequences are SEHNR and FQNEAQ (reference sequence). CDR3 DNA sequence: TGTGCCAGCAGCTTTGGCAGGGCGGGCTCCTACAATGAGCAGTTCTTC. Translation gives CASSFGRAGSYNEQFF.

Notes on this clonotype: A much larger clone differs from this one at a single base, so this may be a read error. CDR3 amino acids: CASSRRQGQADTQYF. The CDR3, as DNA: TGCGCCAGCAGCCGCCGACAGGGGCAGGCAGATACGCAGTATTTT. The chain couples TRBV4-3 to TRBJ2-3; 8 positions match TRBD1. The CDR3 totals 15 residues. After removal of 4 bases from V and 4 bases from J, the junction contained 7 bases not matched to a gene. CDR1 is LGHNA, CDR2 YSLEER, per germline.

This clonotype was found once. This may come from a read error, since a much larger clone is one base off. The rearrangement joins TRBV5-5 to TRBJ1-2; TRBD1 agrees at 7 bases. The CDR3 is 14 residues long. In germline, CDR1 is SGHKS, CDR2 YYEKEE (reference sequence). CDR3 sequence (DNA): TGTGCCAGCGGCTTGAGCAGGGGGAGGTATGGCTACACCTTC. Translated, it gives CASGLSRGRYGYTF.

The V call is TRBV20-1, the J call TRBJ2-5, with TRBD2 matching 11 bases. The junction had 4 bases not matched to a gene; V was cut back by 1 base and J by 3 bases. Germline CDR1 DFQATT, CDR2 SNEGSKA (reference sequence). CDR3 length equals 15 residues. The CDR3: CSARAPGLAEETQYF. CDR3 DNA: TGCAGTGCTAGAGCCCCGGGACTAGCGGAAGAGACCCAGTACTTC.

This clonotype was observed a few times. A single base separates this from a much larger clone, so it may be a read error. CDR3 in DNA: TGTGCCACCAGTGATTGGGGGACAAGTAGCACAGGTACGCAGTATTTT. It specifies CATSDWGTSSTGTQYF. The J gene is TRBJ2-3, the V gene TRBV24-1; D is possibly TRBD1 (6 bases). This CDR3 region has 16 residues. Germline CDR1 is KGHDR and CDR2 is SFDVKD.

Regarding this clonotype: This may arise from a read error, as a much more abundant clone is one base away. The chain recombines TRBV5-5 with TRBJ1-4; no reliable D call. The CDR3 loop spans 14 amino acids. Germline V CDR1 and CDR2: SGHKS, YYEKEE (reference sequence). CDR3 residues: CASSFGTTNERLFF. The DNA for the CDR3 is TGTGCCAGCAGCTTCGGCACAACTAATGAAAGACTGTTTTTT.

This clonotype was observed many times. The rearrangement uses TRBV20-1 and TRBJ1-3; TRBD1 matches at 7 bases. This CDR3 region has 15 residues. V was clipped by 1 base and J by 4 bases; unmatched bases: 7. Germline V gene lookup returns CDR1 DFQATT and CDR2 SNEGSKA (reference sequence). CDR3 coding DNA: TGCAGTGCTAGAGTAGGGGACAGATTAGGAAACACCATATATTTT. It translates to CSARVGDRLGNTIYF.

A single count supports this clonotype. One end of the junction does not line up with germline, which may come from a read error. This chain uses TRBV9 with TRBJ2-3; 10 nucleotides align to TRBD1. Germline V CDR1 and CDR2: SGDLS, YYNGEE. The CDR3 spans 14 residues. The CDR3 DNA reads as TGTGCCGGCAGCGTAGGACAGGGGGCAGATACGCAGTATTTT. Translating it yields CAGSVGQGADTQYF.

In this sample, this clonotype turned up many times. The chain recombines TRBV5-1 with TRBJ2-3; TRBD2 agrees at 12 bases. CDR1 and CDR2 (germline): SGHRS, YFSETQ. J was trimmed by 4 bases and V by 6 bases; bases with no gene match: 3. The CDR3 is 14 residues long. CDR3 in amino acids: CASTPSGGADTQYF. The CDR3 DNA is TGCGCCAGCACTCCTAGCGGGGGGGCAGATACGCAGTATTTT. Full variable domain (missing parts from reference TRBV5-1 and TRBJ2-3): KAGVTQTPRYLIKTRGQQVTLSCSPISGHRSVSWYQQTPGQGLQFLFEYFSETQRNKGNFPGRFSGRQFSNSRSEMNVSTLELGDSALYLCASTPSGGADTQYFGPGTRLTVL.

In its sample, this clonotype was seen many times. The chain uses TRBV5-6 and TRBJ2-5; D not certain. The CDR3 contains 12 residues. Germline CDR1 is SGHDT and CDR2 is YYEEEE. V lost 3 bases, J lost 5 bases, and 8 bases lay in between. CDR3 sequence (DNA): TGTGCCAGCAGCTACCCCGCGGAGACCCAGTACTTC. Translating it yields CASSYPAETQYF. The full variable domain, completed using reference TRBV5-6 and TRBJ2-5, is DAGVTQSPTHLIKTRGQQVTLRCSPKSGHDTVSWYQQALGQGPQFIFQYYEEEERQRGNFPDRFSGHQFPNYSSELNVNALLLGDSALYLCASSYPAETQYFGPGTRLLVL.

A few counts support this clonotype. DNA for the CDR3: TGTGCCTGGACGTCCCCTGCAGGCGGGGTAGATGGCTACACCTTC. It encodes CAWTSPAGGVDGYTF. The chain combines TRBV30 with TRBJ1-2; D remains unclear. Per the germline V gene, CDR1 is GTSNPN and CDR2 is SVGIG (reference sequence). CDR3 length: 15 amino acids. Trimming removed 4 bases from V and 6 bases from J, with 21 bases in between.

In its sample, this clonotype was seen many times. The V gene is TRBV11-2, the J gene TRBJ2-7; no reliable D call. The CDR3 has 11 residues. Trimming took off 5 bases at V and 5 bases at J, with 7 bases between the two ends. Germline V lookup: CDR1 SGHAT, CDR2 FQNNGV. CDR3 loop: CASSHSDEQYF. CDR3 bases: TGTGCCAGCAGCCATTCTGACGAGCAGTACTTC. The entire variable domain, with the rest obtained from reference TRBV11-2 and TRBJ2-7, is as follows: EAGVAQSPRYKIIEKRQSVAFWCNPISGHATLYWYQQILGQGPKLLIQFQNNGVVDDSQLPKDRFSAERLKGVDSTLKIQPAKLEDSAVYLCASSHSDEQYFGPGTRLTVT.

This clonotype was detected ten times or more. The chain recombines TRBV6-1 with TRBJ2-5; TRBD1 aligns across 7 bases. CDR3 length equals 15 residues. V dropped 6 bases and J dropped 5; count of bases not matched to a gene: 12. CDR1 and CDR2 (germline): MNHNS, SASEGT. CDR3 region: CASRPGTEIRETQYF. The CDR3 coding sequence is TGTGCCAGCAGGCCTGGGACAGAGATCCGGGAGACCCAGTACTTC.

The V call is TRBV3-1, the J call TRBJ2-3; 7 bases are shared with TRBD2. Trimming took 0 bases from V and 5 from J; bases not matched to a gene: 11. CDR1 LGHDT and CDR2 YNNKEL come from the germline V gene (reference sequence). The CDR3 runs to 17 residues. This CDR3 is CASSQDLGGELGDTQYF. CDR3 nucleotide sequence: TGTGCCAGCAGCCAAGATTTGGGGGGGGAGCTTGGAGATACGCAGTATTTT.

This clonotype was recorded a few times. V usage is TRBV30 and J usage is TRBJ2-5; the D gene is possibly TRBD2 (5 bases). Germline CDR1 GTSNPN, CDR2 SVGIG (reference sequence). V was clipped by 1 base and J by 5 bases, with 11 bases between them. This CDR3 is built from 13 residues. CDR3 region: CAWSGVSVETQYF. DNA of the CDR3: TGTGCCTGGAGTGGGGTTAGCGTGGAGACCCAGTACTTC.

This clonotype was observed many times. The chain is built from TRBV9 and TRBJ2-5; a weak D match, TRBD2 (7 bases). V was cut by 4 bases and J by 5 bases, with 21 bases left in between. CDR3 length equals 16 residues. Germline V gene sequence: CDR1 SGDLS, CDR2 YYNGEE. CDR3 amino acids: CASSSGNDRRGETQYF. The CDR3 DNA reads TGTGCCAGCAGCTCGGGGAACGACAGGCGGGGGGAGACCCAGTACTTC.

This clonotype was seen many times. V gene TRBV5-5 combines with J gene TRBJ2-1; TRBD1 agrees at 8 bases. The CDR3 covers 13 residues. From germline, CDR1 is SGHKS and CDR2 YYEKEE (reference sequence). The J segment lost 9 bases and the V segment lost 2 bases, leaving 4 bases of the junction unmatched. The CDR3, as DNA: TGTGCCAGCAGCTTTCCAGGGGGCGTTGAGCAGTTCTTC. It is translated as CASSFPGGVEQFF.

With respect to this clonotype: The germline gene is not matched at one end of the junction; a read error may be the cause. The chain couples TRBV18 to TRBJ1-2; D call uncertain. The CDR3 contains 13 residues. Germline CDR1 is KGHSH and CDR2 is LQKENI. CDR3 nucleotide sequence: TGTGCCAGCTCTCATGACACTAACTATGGCCACACCTTC. Its protein is CASSHDTNYGHTF.

This clonotype was counted only a few times. The V call is TRBV5-4, the J call TRBJ2-3; 8 positions match TRBD2. Germline V gene lookup returns CDR1 SGHNT and CDR2 YYREEE (reference sequence). The CDR3 contains 16 residues. J was trimmed by 6 bases and V by 0 bases; bases with no gene match: 9. The CDR3 nucleotides read TGTGCCAGCAGCTTGGCCGGGGGGGGCGGAAGGGATACGCAGTATTTT. This encodes CASSLAGGGGRDTQYF.

This clonotype was seen repeatedly, ten times or more. This chain connects TRBV7-6 to TRBJ2-1, with D perhaps matching TRBD1 or TRBD2 (7 bases each). Between the trimmed V and J ends, which lost 5 bases and 8 bases, there was a span of 13 bases. This CDR3 comprises 13 residues. Germline values: CDR1 SGHVS, CDR2 FNYEAQ. The CDR3 DNA sequence: TGTGCCAGCAGCCAGGGGGGGGGGGATGAGCAGTTCTTC. Protein: CASSQGGGDEQFF.

In this sample, this clonotype turned up many times. V is TRBV10-3 and J is TRBJ2-5; TRBD2 agrees at 8 bases. With V trimmed by 4 bases and J by 3 bases, 4 bases remained unmatched. CDR1 is ENHRY and CDR2 is SYGVKD in the germline V gene. CDR3 length equals 14 residues. The CDR3 DNA reads as TGTGCCATCAGTGGCCCAGCGGGGGAAGAGACCCAGTACTTC. Protein product: CAISGPAGEETQYF.

Comment on this clonotype: This may arise from a read error, as a much more abundant clone is one base away. This likely comes from a read error, as the CDR3 has no conserved phenylalanine or tryptophan at its end. The chain couples TRBV9 to TRBJ2-3; 10 bases align to TRBD2. The ends lost 0 bases at V and 1 base at J; junction bases unmatched: 2. The CDR3 has 16 amino acids. CDR1 SGDLS and CDR2 YYNGEE come from the germline V gene. For the CDR3, the DNA is TGTGCCAGCAGCGTAGTCCTAGCGGGGGGCACAGATACGCAGTATTCT. It yields the protein CASSVVLAGGTDTQYS.

This clonotype came up many times. The chain combines TRBV3-1 with TRBJ2-7; D unresolved. CDR3 length: 14 residues. Between the trimmed V and J ends, which lost 1 base and 2 bases, there was a span of 9 bases. Germline CDR1 reads LGHDT; CDR2 reads YNNKEL (reference sequence). CDR3 protein: CASSQGSQPYEQYF. CDR3 in DNA: TGTGCCAGCAGCCAAGGTTCTCAGCCCTACGAGCAGTACTTC.

Note on this clonotype: With a much larger clone just one base away, this may be a read error. This chain links TRBV20-1 with TRBJ2-2; the match to TRBD1 covers 7 bases. The CDR3 contains 14 residues. CDR1 is DFQATT and CDR2 is SNEGSKA in the germline V gene (reference sequence). CDR3 nucleotide sequence: TGCAGTGCTGGGGCAGGGGGTAACACCGGGGAGCCGTTTTTT. It yields the protein CSAGAGGNTGEPFF.

This clonotype was counted at least ten times. The chain couples TRBV10-1 to TRBJ1-3; no clear D. Trimming took off 0 bases at V and 0 bases at J, with 9 bases between the two ends. The CDR3 covers 16 residues. Germline CDR1 reads WNHNN; CDR2 reads SYGVQD (reference sequence). The CDR3 sequence: CASSESRQNSGNTIYF. CDR3 bases: TGCGCCAGCAGTGAGTCTCGGCAGAACTCTGGAAACACCATATATTTT.

Notes on this clonotype: A read error may account for a junction end that differs from germline. This chain joins TRBV18 and TRBJ2-5; 11 nucleotides line up with TRBD2. This CDR3 comprises 15 residues. Germline V gene lookup returns CDR1 KGHSH and CDR2 LQKENI. The CDR3 region is CASSPTSGGTETRYF. CDR3 nucleotides: TGTGCCAGCTCGCCTACTAGCGGGGGTACGGAGACCCGGTACTTC.